This is a list of T cell receptor beta chains from one sample in a study of Tregs in tolerant kidney transplant recipients. Repertoires were generated with immunoSEQ multiplex PCR, while TCRdb's copy carries only in-frame clones and drops some. The sample has approximately 90,000 clones; 90% to 95% are singletons. The source was CD4+ T cells from blood (PBMCs), collected 12 months after the transplant. These receptors were collected from a human patient who received a combined kidney and bone marrow transplant. Some T cells may be provided by the graft donor. CDR3s include the opening cysteine and the closing phenylalanine or tryptophan. A D gene is named only where the DNA matches it firmly.

j_call d_call v_call cdr3_aa cdr3_nt
TRBJ2-3 TRBD2 TRBV7-2 CASRFPKGRGMGTDTQYF TGTGCCAGCAGGTTCCCGAAAGGGCGGGGGATGGGCACAGATACGCAGTATTTT
TRBJ2-7 . TRBV2 CASSGLRVVDQYF TGTGCCAGCAGTGGTCTCAGGGTGGTGGATCAGTACTTC
TRBJ1-1 . TRBV25-1 CASRKLGFAGDEAFF TGTGCCAGCAGGAAACTCGGGTTTGCAGGGGATGAAGCTTTCTTT
TRBJ2-7 TRBD1 TRBV4-3 CASSQRTGAYEQYF TGCGCCAGCAGCCAACGGACAGGGGCCTACGAGCAGTACTTC
TRBJ2-1 TRBD2 TRBV7-7 CASSSGLADYNEQFF TGTGCCAGCAGCTCGGGACTAGCGGATTACAATGAGCAGTTCTTC
TRBJ1-2 . TRBV5-1 CASSLYLGGDYGYTF TGCGCCAGCAGCTTGTATCTTGGAGGCGACTATGGCTACACCTTC
TRBJ1-1 . TRBV28 CASSYITEAFF TGTGCCAGCAGTTATATCACTGAAGCTTTCTTT
TRBJ1-2 TRBD1 TRBV28 CASSLRDRGPNYGYTF TGTGCCAGCAGTTTGAGGGACAGGGGCCCTAACTATGGCTACACCTTC
TRBJ1-1 TRBD1 TRBV5-5 CASSLSFGNPGGGTEAFF TGTGCCAGCAGCTTGTCGTTTGGGAACCCAGGGGGTGGCACTGAAGCTTTCTTT
TRBJ1-2 . TRBV11-3 CASSQGGRYNYGYTF TGTGCCAGCAGCCAAGGCGGGAGATACAACTATGGCTACACCTTC
TRBJ2-7 TRBD1 TRBV6-1 CASRRDRVHEQYF TGTGCCAGCAGGCGGGACAGGGTCCACGAGCAGTACTTC